This T cell receptor (beta chain) emerged from a study of blood T cell repertoires in COVID-19. Study-level information: The origin of the acute and convalescent COVID-19 samples was the United States, Italy and Spain. In each case, the material was cDNA or gDNA derived from T cells, B-cell-depleted T cells, or PBMCs.

The CDR3 contains 16 residues. Germline trimming cut 5 bases from V and 2 bases from J; bases unmatched to any gene: 6. Germline values: CDR1 MNHEY, CDR2 SMNVEV (reference sequence). In the study's own analysis: Nucleated cell counts were estimated from reference gene primer amplification. Sequencing was performed with immunoSEQ multiplex PCR; in TCRdb, only in-frame clones are kept and a portion is missing. V and J calls plus clone size are reproduced from that table; the DNA served to infer D and trimming. Of some 97,000 clones in the sample, about 83% were seen once. The genes are TRBV27 and TRBJ2-7; TRBD2 matches 13 bases. This sequence was found in a human donor in a cohort sampled during active COVID-19. Sequenced material: peripheral blood. CDR3 DNA sequence: TGTGCCAGCAGTCAATACACTAGCGGGGGGGCCTACGAGCAGTACTTC. This encodes CASSQYTSGGAYEQYF.